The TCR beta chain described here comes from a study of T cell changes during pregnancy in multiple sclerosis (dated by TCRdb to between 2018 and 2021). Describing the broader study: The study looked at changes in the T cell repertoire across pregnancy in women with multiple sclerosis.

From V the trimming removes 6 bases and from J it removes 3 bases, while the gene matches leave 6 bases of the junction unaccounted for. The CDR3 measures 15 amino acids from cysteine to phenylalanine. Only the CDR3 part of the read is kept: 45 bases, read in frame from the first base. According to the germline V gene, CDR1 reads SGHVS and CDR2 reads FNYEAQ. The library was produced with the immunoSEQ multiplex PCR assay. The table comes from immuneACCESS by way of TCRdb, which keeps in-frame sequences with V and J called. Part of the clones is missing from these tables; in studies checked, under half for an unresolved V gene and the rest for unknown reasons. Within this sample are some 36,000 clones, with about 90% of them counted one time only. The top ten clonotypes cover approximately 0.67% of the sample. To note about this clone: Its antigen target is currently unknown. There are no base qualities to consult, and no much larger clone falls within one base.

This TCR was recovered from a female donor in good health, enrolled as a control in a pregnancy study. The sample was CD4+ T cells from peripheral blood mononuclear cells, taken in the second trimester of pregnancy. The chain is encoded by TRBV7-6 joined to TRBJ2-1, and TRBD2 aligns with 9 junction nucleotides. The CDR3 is CASSLAGGLYNEQFF. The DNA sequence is TGTGCCAGCAGTCTCGCGGGGGGGCTCTACAATGAGCAGTTCTTC.